The 4 T cell receptor beta chains in this list originate from one sample, sequenced in a study of cytomegalovirus exposure and HLA in healthy donors. The PCR had 60 Vbeta and 13 Jbeta primers. Using immunoSEQ multiplex PCR, the repertoire was profiled, and TCRdb retains in-frame clones only, with some absent. The sample has 65,000 to 70,000 clones, 80% to 90% seen once. Sequencing was done on a sample of PBMCs. The receptors were sampled from a woman younger than 45 in good health and CMV-seropositive.

The chain joins TRBV5-6 to TRBJ2-3, with 11 bases matching TRBD2. Germline V gene data show CDR1 as SGHDT and CDR2 as YYEEEE. V was clipped by 4 bases and J by 10 bases; unmatched bases: 11. The CDR3 spans 15 residues. CDR3 in amino acids: CASSHRLAGTLPQYF. In nucleotides, the CDR3 is TGTGCCAGCAGCCACCGACTAGCGGGAACCCTACCGCAGTATTTT. Full variable domain (remainder filled in from reference TRBV5-6 and TRBJ2-3): DAGVTQSPTHLIKTRGQQVTLRCSPKSGHDTVSWYQQALGQGPQFIFQYYEEEERQRGNFPDRFSGHQFPNYSSELNVNALLLGDSALYLCASSHRLAGTLPQYFGPGTRLTVL.

This chain connects TRBV19 to TRBJ2-3; D is perhaps TRBD1 (5 bases). V was shortened by 1 base and J by 6 bases, with 14 bases between the two germline ends. The V gene's germline CDR1 is LNHDA and CDR2 SQIVND (reference sequence). The CDR3 has 15 residues. This CDR3 reads CASSIGPGSTDTQYF. In nucleotides, the CDR3 is TGTGCCAGTAGTATAGGTCCAGGGTCCACGGATACGCAGTATTTT.

This chain connects TRBV25-1 to TRBJ2-1; 9 bases are shared with TRBD2. V was pared by 7 bases and J by 4 bases, with 5 bases of the junction left unmatched. Germline values: CDR1 MGHDK, CDR2 SYGVNS. CDR3 size: 14 residues. The CDR3 is CASMPSGRYNEQFF. The CDR3 coding sequence is TGTGCCAGCATGCCGAGCGGGAGGTACAATGAGCAGTTCTTC. Complete variable domain (other parts from reference TRBV25-1 and TRBJ2-1): EADIYQTPRYLVIGTGKKITLECSQTMGHDKMYWYQQDPGMELHLIHYSYGVNSTEKGDLSSESTVSRIRTEHFPLTLESARPSHTSQYLCASMPSGRYNEQFFGPGTRLTVL.

The chain couples TRBV7-9 to TRBJ2-1; TRBD2 is a possible D gene (6 bases). CDR3 length: 18 residues. Germline-derived CDR1 and CDR2 are SEHNR and FQNEAQ (reference sequence). Deletions cut 4 bases from V and 8 bases from J, with 27 bases between. The CDR3 spells CASSSLLGRQTAIHEQFF. CDR3 sequence (DNA): TGTGCCAGCAGCTCGCTCCTCGGGAGACAAACGGCAATCCATGAGCAGTTCTTC.